Described below is a single T cell receptor (beta chain) sequence and its context. This clone is a singleton in its sample. What this receptor recognizes is not known. Base qualities are not at hand, and no much larger clone is one base apart. This sample stems from a study of blood T cell repertoires in COVID-19 (dated by TCRdb to between 2020 and 2021). Background on the whole study: Samples covering the acute and convalescent phases of COVID-19 were provided by collaborators in the United States, Italy and Spain. The material from the prospective study consisted of cDNA or gDNA derived from T cells, B-cell-depleted T cells, or PBMCs. The repertoires were released in a freely available public database meant as a resource for research on the immune response to SARS-CoV-2. Nearly every sample came with metadata listing a de-identified subject ID, COVID-19 status, age in years and sex. Where HLA class I and class II types were available, the types were taken from metadata supplied by the sample provider, not from assay-based typing. The samples were drawn from the first 160 participants of the ongoing ImmuneRACE study and from 1,254 subjects provided by 6 global collaborators. Deeply sampled blood TCRbeta repertoires from subjects exposed to, actively infected with, or recovered from COVID-19 were included in the dataset. Broad study findings and their caveats: The quantity of clinical and demographic metadata differed by source and by participant and was supplied without curation.

At one collaborating source in Seattle, patients were enrolled during active infection and were followed longitudinally through the course of disease. Each collaborating institution followed its own protocols to collect whole blood in K2EDTA tubes. For TCRbeta analysis, collaborators shipped samples as frozen whole blood, isolated PBMCs, or DNA extracted from either of those sample types. CDR1 and CDR2 are drawn from the germline V gene (reference sequence): LGHDT, YNNKEL. Spanning cysteine to phenylalanine, the CDR3 consists of 16 amino acids. Only the CDR3 part of the read is kept: 48 bases, read in frame from the first base. Between the V and J ends, shortened by 1 base and 4 bases respectively, the junction contains 11 bases. TCRbeta CDR3 regions were amplified from genomic DNA using the immunoSEQ Assay, a bias-controlled multiplex PCR. The authors' analysis ran thus. The number of nucleated cells in each sample was estimated by amplification of reference gene primers within the assay. To quantify the absolute abundance of each unique TCRbeta CDR3 rearrangement, sequence reads were collapsed and filtered. Productive Simpson clonality was computed per sample as the square root of Simpson's diversity index over productive rearrangements. Sourced from immuneACCESS, this table was stored by TCRdb with only in-frame sequences that have V and J called. A share of the clones is absent; for the studies checked, an unresolved V gene accounts for under half, and the remainder has no known explanation. The V and J calls and the clone size are those of that table, but D and trimming were determined from the DNA. For this sample there are 300,000 to 400,000 clones; approximately 86% appear just once. Together, the top ten hold around 10% of the sample.

What was sequenced was peripheral blood. The sequence was collected from a man aged 25 to 40 with COVID-19, enrolled during active disease. The chain joins TRBV3-1 (or the pseudogene TRBV3-2) to TRBJ1-6, with the D segment identity uncertain. The CDR3 protein: CASSQVPRGYNSPLHF. The base sequence is TGTGCCAGCAGCCAAGTCCCACGCGGGTATAATTCACCCCTCCACTTT.